The entry below describes one T cell receptor beta chain. Its target is unknown. These data originate in a study of CD8+ T cells in alopecia areata. Overall study results and limits: Scalp and blood samples kept many expanded lesional clones throughout tofacitinib.

The CDR3 is 15 residues long. Germline-derived CDR1 and CDR2 are SGHRS and YFSETQ. With V trimmed by 4 bases and J by 2 bases, 3 bases remained unmatched. RNA was extracted and reverse transcribed into cDNA as the sequencing template. Here immunoSEQ multiplex PCR was the method, and the copy in TCRdb shows in-frame clones only, minus some. The table lists about 90,000 clones, roughly 40% of them singletons. Treatment in this sample: oral pan-JAK inhibitor, 5-10 mg twice daily. T lymphocytes (CD4+ and CD8+) were sorted from PBMCs. The sequenced sample was CD8+ T cells sorted from blood, obtained at week 24, from a patient treated with tofacitinib. The receptor comes from a human donor with alopecia areata. The chain links TRBV5-1 to TRBJ2-5, with 12 bases that match TRBD2. Here the CDR3 reads CASSRGLAGQETQYF. In DNA, the CDR3 is TGCGCCAGCAGCCGTGGACTAGCGGGACAAGAGACCCAGTACTTC.